The 28 T cell receptor beta chains below all came from one sample that was sequenced in a study of control samples from healthy donors and cancer patients. TCRdb's copy holds only in-frame clones and misses some; the assay was immunoSEQ multiplex PCR. The table has 70,000 to 85,000 clones, 90% to 95% seen once. Material: blood. The receptors were gathered from a man over 45 in good health.

This chain links TRBV5-1 with TRBJ2-3; weak D call: TRBD2 (5 bases). V lost 0 bases, J lost 3 bases, and 14 bases lay in between. The CDR3 length is 16 residues. Germline V gene sequence: CDR1 SGHRS, CDR2 YFSETQ. The CDR3 DNA is TGCGCCAGCAGCTTGGGCCCGGGGTTAGGAACAGATACGCAGTATTTT. It translates to CASSLGPGLGTDTQYF.

This clone is a singleton in its sample. The CDR3 bases are TGTGCTAGTGGGGGTACAGGGGAACCGGACACTGAAGCTTTCTTT. Encoded protein: CASGGTGEPDTEAFF. The rearrangement uses TRBV12-5 and TRBJ1-1; 7 positions match TRBD1. Germline lookup yields CDR1 LGHNT and CDR2 FRNRAP. CDR3 size: 15 residues. V lost 6 bases and J lost 3; bases outside the gene matches: 10.

The chain carries TRBV30 and TRBJ1-1; no reliable D call. V was trimmed by 4 bases and J by 9 bases, leaving 12 bases between them. CDR1 GTSNPN and CDR2 SVGIG come from the germline V gene (reference sequence). This CDR3 has 11 amino acids. The chain's CDR3 is CAWMSGLKAFF. The CDR3 nucleotides are TGTGCCTGGATGTCGGGGTTGAAAGCTTTCTTT.

This clone turned up a few times. The chain recombines TRBV27 with TRBJ1-1; D gene unclear. The germline V and J ends were trimmed by 5 bases and 4 bases, with 14 bases remaining between them. This CDR3 is 14 amino acids long. Germline lookup yields CDR1 MNHEY and CDR2 SMNVEV (reference sequence). CDR3 sequence (DNA): TGTGCCAGCAGTCCTGGCAGATGGACCACTGAAGCTTTCTTT. Protein: CASSPGRWTTEAFF.

The chain couples TRBV11-2 to TRBJ1-2; D call uncertain. V gave up 0 bases and J gave up 5 bases, with 7 bases separating them. The CDR3 loop spans 13 amino acids. In germline, CDR1 is SGHAT, CDR2 FQNNGV. CDR3 residues: CASSLEPGYGYTF. The CDR3 nucleotides are TGTGCCAGCAGCTTAGAGCCCGGGTATGGCTACACCTTC.

The chain employs TRBV7-9 and TRBJ1-5; D remains ambiguous. Deletions cut 11 bases from V and 7 bases from J, with 12 bases between. Germline assignment: CDR1 SEHNR and CDR2 FQNEAQ (reference sequence). The CDR3 runs to 11 residues. In nucleotides, the CDR3 is TGTGCCGCAGGTACGGGGCAGCCCCAGCATTTT. Translation: CAAGTGQPQHF.

V usage is TRBV7-9 and J usage is TRBJ2-3; possibly TRBD1 for D (5 bases). With 5 bases removed from V and 0 bases from J, the gap between germline ends came to 18 bases. The length of the CDR3 is 17 residues. The V gene's germline CDR1 is SEHNR and CDR2 FQNEAQ (reference sequence). The CDR3 region is CASSKDSMLSSTDTQYF. Here the CDR3 DNA reads TGTGCCAGCAGCAAAGACAGTATGCTCTCTAGCACAGATACGCAGTATTTT.

The chain recombines TRBV29-1 with TRBJ1-1, with 8 bases lining up with TRBD1. This CDR3 is 14 amino acids long. With V trimmed by 5 bases and J by 3 bases, 8 bases remained unmatched. The germline gives CDR1 SQVTM, CDR2 ANQGSEA. CDR3: CSVTGTGGDTEAFF. The CDR3 DNA follows: TGCAGCGTTACCGGAACAGGGGGGGACACTGAAGCTTTCTTT.

The chain has TRBV4-3 and TRBJ1-1; D may be TRBD1 (6 bases). Germline CDR1 reads LGHNA; CDR2 reads YSLEER. The length of the CDR3 is 15 residues. V lost 1 base and J 5 bases, leaving 14 bases between the germline ends. The CDR3 sequence: CASSQVSGAHTEAFF. As DNA, the CDR3 is TGCGCCAGCAGCCAAGTTTCGGGGGCGCATACTGAAGCTTTCTTT.

The chain has TRBV27 and TRBJ1-6, with D hard to call. Germline V lookup: CDR1 MNHEY, CDR2 SMNVEV (reference sequence). This CDR3 is built from 15 residues. V was cut by 5 bases and J by 9 bases, with 17 bases left in between. The CDR3 region is CASSTTERVGSPLHF. CDR3 nucleotides: TGTGCCAGCAGTACCACAGAGAGGGTGGGTTCACCCCTCCACTTT.

This chain joins TRBV24-1 and TRBJ1-2; 8 positions agree with TRBD1. J was trimmed by 2 bases and V by 4 bases; bases with no gene match: 17. The CDR3 totals 19 residues. The germline CDR1 and CDR2 sequences are KGHDR and SFDVKD. CDR3 nucleotides: TGTGCCACCAGTGAGTCTCAGGGGGCGCGAAGTGGCCGAAACTATGGCTACACCTTC. It encodes CATSESQGARSGRNYGYTF.

This chain uses TRBV3-1 (or the pseudogene TRBV3-2) with TRBJ1-2, with 12 bases that match TRBD1. The length of the CDR3 is 17 residues. Germline CDR1 is LGHDT and CDR2 is YNNKEL (reference sequence). V dropped 4 bases and J dropped 8; count of bases not matched to a gene: 14. The CDR3 region is CASSPSGTGGSRGGYTF. In nucleotides, the CDR3 is TGTGCCAGCAGCCCGTCCGGGACAGGGGGCTCACGAGGGGGCTACACCTTC.

The chain recombines TRBV4-2 with TRBJ2-7; possible D gene TRBD1, 6 bases. The ends were cut back, 1 base at V and 2 bases at J, with 9 bases in the middle. This CDR3 comprises 14 residues. CDR1 and CDR2 from the germline V gene are LGHNA and YNFKEQ. In nucleotides, the CDR3 is TGTGCCAGCAGCCAAGCCAGGGGAGCCTACGAGCAGTACTTC. The encoded protein is CASSQARGAYEQYF.

The chain couples TRBV6-1 to TRBJ1-5; D remains unclear. This CDR3 is built from 16 residues. CDR1 and CDR2 from the germline V gene are MNHNS and SASEGT. V was clipped by 0 bases and J by 5 bases, with 14 bases between them. CDR3 protein: CASSEAQAVRHQPQHF. DNA of the CDR3: TGTGCCAGCAGTGAAGCGCAGGCCGTCCGGCATCAGCCCCAGCATTTT.

This clone appeared a single time. The chain carries TRBV5-1 and TRBJ1-6, with TRBD1 identical over 7 bases. The V segment lost 2 bases and the J segment 10 bases; nucleotides outside the gene matches: 12. This CDR3 has 16 residues. Germline loops: CDR1 SGHRS, CDR2 YFSETQ. The CDR3 sequence: CASSFVGGDSKSPLHF. CDR3 nucleotides: TGCGCCAGCAGCTTTGTAGGAGGGGACAGCAAATCACCCCTCCACTTT. The whole variable domain, remainder taken from reference TRBV5-1 and TRBJ1-6, is KAGVTQTPRYLIKTRGQQVTLSCSPISGHRSVSWYQQTPGQGLQFLFEYFSETQRNKGNFPGRFSGRQFSNSRSEMNVSTLELGDSALYLCASSFVGGDSKSPLHFGNGTRLTVT.

This clone was found a few times. The J gene is TRBJ2-2, the V gene TRBV7-2; possible D gene TRBD2, 5 bases. The CDR3 consists of 15 residues. V was shortened by 2 bases and J by 2 bases, with 9 bases between the two germline ends. Germline CDR1 reads SGHTA; CDR2 reads FQGNSA. CDR3 in DNA: TGTGCCAGCAGCTTATCGGGGATTAACACCGGGGAGCTGTTTTTT. Its protein product is CASSLSGINTGELFF.

V usage is TRBV11-2 and J usage is TRBJ2-3; D is unresolved. The CDR3 has 11 amino acids. V gave up 0 bases and J gave up 6 bases, with 1 base separating them. The V gene's germline CDR1 is SGHAT and CDR2 FQNNGV. CDR3 nucleotide sequence: TGTGCCAGCAGCTTAGAGGATACGCAGTATTTT. This translates into CASSLEDTQYF.

The rearrangement joins TRBV9 to TRBJ2-1; 9 bases line up with TRBD2. Germline V gene sequence: CDR1 SGDLS, CDR2 YYNGEE. Unmatched junction bases numbered 3, after V lost 4 bases and J lost 1 base. The CDR3 has 15 amino acids. The chain's CDR3 is CASSPLAGSYNEQFF. CDR3 bases: TGTGCCAGCAGCCCCCTAGCGGGATCCTACAATGAGCAGTTCTTC.

The V gene is TRBV3-1 (or the pseudogene TRBV3-2), the J gene TRBJ1-5; D gene uncertain. This CDR3 has 12 amino acids. Germline assignment: CDR1 LGHDT and CDR2 YNNKEL (reference sequence). Trimming shortened V by 5 bases and J by 9 bases, and 11 bases separated the two germline ends. The CDR3 coding sequence is TGTGCCAGCAGCTGGCCGAAGGGGCCCCAGCATTTT. It is translated as CASSWPKGPQHF.

V is TRBV6-5 and J is TRBJ1-5, with D hard to call. From germline, CDR1 is MNHEY and CDR2 SVGAGI. V lost 6 bases to trimming and J lost 3 bases, with 9 bases between them. The CDR3 covers 13 residues. Here the CDR3 DNA reads TGTGCCAGCAGCGCCGGCCTCAATCAGCCCCAGCATTTT. Translation: CASSAGLNQPQHF.

As regards this clone: The same CDR3 arises from other DNA sequences in this sample as well. The chain links TRBV3-1 (or the pseudogene TRBV3-2) to TRBJ2-3; D unresolved. CDR3 size: 15 residues. Between the trimmed V and J ends, which lost 2 bases and 0 bases, there was a span of 9 bases. Germline loops: CDR1 LGHDT, CDR2 YNNKEL (reference sequence). For the CDR3, the DNA is TGTGCCAGCAGCCAAAGGTTAGGTAGCACAGATACGCAGTATTTT. Translation: CASSQRLGSTDTQYF.

The CDR3 sequence: CASSLGQTTYEQYF. CDR3 DNA: TGTGCCAGCAGCTTGGGACAGACGACCTACGAGCAGTACTTC. The chain joins TRBV11-2 to TRBJ2-7; TRBD1 matches 7 bases. CDR3 length equals 14 residues. Germline values: CDR1 SGHAT, CDR2 FQNNGV. Losses at the gene ends were 3 bases for V and 2 bases for J; bases not matched to a gene: 4.

As regards this clone: Distinct nucleotide sequences in the sample also encode this CDR3. This sequence joins TRBV2 and TRBJ1-2; D might be TRBD1 (6 bases). The CDR3 is 18 amino acids. V was clipped by 0 bases and J by 4 bases, with 21 bases between them. Per the germline V gene, CDR1 is SNHLY and CDR2 is FYNNEI. The CDR3 spells CASSEALMGVGGLYGYTF. The CDR3 DNA follows: TGTGCCAGCAGTGAAGCGCTTATGGGGGTTGGGGGGCTCTATGGCTACACCTTC.

The chain joins TRBV14 to TRBJ2-1; TRBD2 might be the D (6 bases). The V and J ends lost 4 bases and 6 bases respectively, with 13 bases between them. CDR3 length: 14 amino acids. Germline V CDR1 and CDR2: SGHDN, FVKESK. The CDR3 region is CASSREARGNEQFF. CDR3 DNA: TGTGCCAGCAGCCGGGAGGCGCGGGGCAATGAGCAGTTCTTC.

V gene TRBV7-6 combines with J gene TRBJ2-2; 7 bases match TRBD1. The CDR3 sequence is 18 residues long. The V gene's germline CDR1 is SGHVS and CDR2 FNYEAQ. V shed 1 base, J shed 0 bases, and the junction held 8 bases outside the gene matches. The chain's CDR3 is CASSLDVQGPANTGELFF. The CDR3 DNA sequence: TGTGCCAGCAGCTTAGATGTACAGGGGCCAGCGAACACCGGGGAGCTGTTTTTT.

The chain recombines TRBV18 with TRBJ1-5; TRBD1 matches 7 bases. This CDR3 is built from 15 residues. Trimming removed 4 bases from V and 4 bases from J; junction bases left unmatched: 7. Germline lookup yields CDR1 KGHSH and CDR2 LQKENI. CDR3 residues: CASSRDRDPNQPQHF. CDR3 nucleotides: TGTGCCAGCTCACGCGACAGGGACCCGAATCAGCCCCAGCATTTT.

This rearrangement joins TRBV7-2 to TRBJ1-1, with 8 bases lining up with TRBD1. The CDR3 is made up of 12 amino acids. CDR1 and CDR2 from the germline V gene are SGHTA and FQGNSA. The V segment lost 4 bases and the J segment 13 bases; nucleotides outside the gene matches: 8. CDR3 region: CASSSDRVGVFF. CDR3 DNA: TGTGCCAGCAGCTCGGACAGGGTAGGTGTTTTCTTT.

This clone came up once. The chain combines TRBV19 with TRBJ1-3, with D maybe TRBD1 (5 bases). Trimming pared 11 bases from V and 4 bases from J, leaving 18 bases between. The V gene's germline CDR1 is LNHDA and CDR2 SQIVND (reference sequence). This CDR3 has 14 residues. DNA for the CDR3: TGTGCCCGACCCACGGGGGTGGAGGGAAACACCATATATTTT. Translated: CARPTGVEGNTIYF. Variable domain in full (rest from reference TRBV19 and TRBJ1-3): DGGITQSPKYLFRKEGQNVTLSCEQNLNHDAMYWYRQDPGQGLRLIYYSQIVNDFQKGDIAEGYSVSREKKESFPLTVTSAQKNPTAFYLCARPTGVEGNTIYFGEGSWLTVV.